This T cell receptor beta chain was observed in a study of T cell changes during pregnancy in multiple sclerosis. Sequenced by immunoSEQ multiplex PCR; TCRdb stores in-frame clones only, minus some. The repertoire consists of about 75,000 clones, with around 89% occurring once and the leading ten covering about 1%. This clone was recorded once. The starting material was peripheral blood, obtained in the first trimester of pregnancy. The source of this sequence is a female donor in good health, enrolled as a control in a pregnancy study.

The CDR3 protein is CASSLETDSYEQYF. The DNA of the CDR3 is TGTGCCAGCAGCTTAGAGACAGACTCCTACGAGCAGTACTTC. V is TRBV11-1 and J is TRBJ2-7; possibly TRBD1 for D (5 bases). Germline lookup yields CDR1 SGHAT and CDR2 FQDESV (reference sequence). V lost 1 base and J 0 bases, leaving 7 bases between the germline ends. The CDR3 is 14 amino acids.